Listed below are T cell receptor beta chains from one sample, sequenced in a study of T cells after yellow fever vaccination. A single record per CDR3 protein comes from TCRdb applying MiXCR to the 5' RACE reads. The data show fewer than 500,000 distinct CDR3 sequences, about 19% seen once. The source was PBMCs, collected before the yellow fever booster vaccination. The receptor set was obtained from a young man who received the YFV17D yellow fever vaccine. Both conserved end residues are part of each CDR3. The D gene is left open where the match is weak. Some rows have no size entry. The others give once, few or many, or a class for an expanded clone.

>-|TRBJ2-1|TRBV12-3/TRBV12-4|many
TGTGCCAGCAGTTTGCTGCGGAGGGGCCGGAATGAGCAGTTCTTC
CASSLLRRGRNEQFF
>-|TRBJ2-2|TRBV27|-
TGTGCCTCCGGCCTTCCGGCCGGGGAGCTGTTTTTT
CASGLPAGELFF
>-|TRBJ1-2|TRBV29-1|few
TGCAGCGTTGAACTCGCAGGTAGAGTCTATGGCTACACCTTC
CSVELAGRVYGYTF
>TRBD1|TRBJ2-1|TRBV7-9|few
TGTGCCAGCAGCCCCCGGACAGGGGCCGATGAGCAGTTCTTC
CASSPRTGADEQFF
>-|TRBJ2-1|TRBV4-2|-
TGTGCCAGCAGCCAAGAGGGGGCGGGGTGGAATGAGCAGTTCTTC
CASSQEGAGWNEQFF
>-|TRBJ2-6|TRBV19|many
TGTGCCAGCTCTCTCGAGGGGGCCAACGTCCTGACTTTC
CASSLEGANVLTF
>TRBD1|TRBJ2-2|TRBV24-1|few
TGTGCCACCAGTGATCATCGGACAGGGCACACCGGGGAGCTGTTTTTT
CATSDHRTGHTGELFF
>-|TRBJ1-1|TRBV7-2|few
TGTGCCAGCAGCTCACTGGGGTGGAACACTGAAGCTTTCTTT
CASSSLGWNTEAFF
>-|TRBJ1-2|TRBV19|few
TGTGCCAGTAGTATAGATCGGGACTTCGGCTACACCTTC
CASSIDRDFGYTF
>TRBD1|TRBJ1-5|TRBV12-3/TRBV12-4|-
TGTGCCAGCAGTCGGGGACAGGGCTGGCAGCCCCAGCATTTT
CASSRGQGWQPQHF
>-|TRBJ2-4|TRBV10-3|few
TGTGCCATCAGTGAGGATCTCGCCAAAAACATTCAGTACTTC
CAISEDLAKNIQYF
>-|TRBJ2-1|TRBV9|many
TGTGCCAGCAGCGGTAGCGGATCCTACAATGAGCAGTTCTTC
CASSGSGSYNEQFF
>TRBD2|TRBJ2-1|TRBV4-1|few
TGCGCCAGCAGCCAAGATGGGGGTTCAGCGGGGAATGAGCAGTTCTTC
CASSQDGGSAGNEQFF
>TRBD1|TRBJ1-2|TRBV14|few
TGTGCCAGCAGCCGGGACAGGGCTCGAGGCTACACCTTC
CASSRDRARGYTF
>-|TRBJ1-5|TRBV6-4|-
TGTGCCAGCAGTTACGACGGCAATCAGCCCCAGCATTTT
CASSYDGNQPQHF
>-|TRBJ2-3|TRBV6-2/TRBV6-3|-
TGTGCCAGCAGTTACGGTGCCTACACAGATACGCAGTATTTT
CASSYGAYTDTQYF
>-|TRBJ2-4|TRBV19|few
TGTGCCAGTACGCGCGCCGGGGAAAACATTCAGTACTTC
CASTRAGENIQYF
>-|TRBJ2-1|TRBV7-9|few
TGTGCCAGCAGCTCGAGCCCCAGGGTCCATGAGCAGTTCTTC
CASSSSPRVHEQFF
>TRBD2|TRBJ2-5|TRBV20-1|-
TGCAGTGCTAGAGATCACCTAGCGGACTTCCTGACCCAGTACTTC
CSARDHLADFLTQYF
>-|TRBJ2-5|TRBV4-1|few
TGCGCCAGCAGCCAAGATCATGAGCGGCAAGAGACCCAGTACTTC
CASSQDHERQETQYF
>TRBD1|TRBJ2-1|TRBV4-1|few
TGCGCCAGCAGCACCCGGGACAGACACAATGAGCAGTTCTTC
CASSTRDRHNEQFF
>TRBD1|TRBJ2-4|TRBV7-2|few
TGTGCCAGCAGTCAACAGGGGTATGGAAACATTCAGTACTTC
CASSQQGYGNIQYF
>TRBD2|TRBJ2-5|TRBV27|few
TGTGCCTCGAAAACTCCGGGGGGGGCCCAAGAGACCCAGTACTTC
CASKTPGGAQETQYF